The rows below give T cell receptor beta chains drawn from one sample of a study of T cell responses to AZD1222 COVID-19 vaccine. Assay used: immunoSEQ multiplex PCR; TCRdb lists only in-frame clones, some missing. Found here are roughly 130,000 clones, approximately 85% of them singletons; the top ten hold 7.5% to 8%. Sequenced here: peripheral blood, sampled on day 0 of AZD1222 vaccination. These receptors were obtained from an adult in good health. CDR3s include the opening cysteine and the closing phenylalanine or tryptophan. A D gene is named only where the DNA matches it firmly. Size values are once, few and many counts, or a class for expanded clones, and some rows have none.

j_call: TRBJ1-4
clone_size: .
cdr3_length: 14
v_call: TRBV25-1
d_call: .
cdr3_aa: CANTKNGGFEKLFF
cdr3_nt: TGTGCCAATACGAAAAACGGGGGGTTTGAAAAACTGTTTTTT

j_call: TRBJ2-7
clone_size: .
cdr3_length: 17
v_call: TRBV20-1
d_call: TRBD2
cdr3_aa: CSASYRPGTSGRYEQYF
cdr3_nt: TGCAGTGCTAGTTACCGACCCGGGACTAGCGGGAGGTACGAGCAGTACTTC

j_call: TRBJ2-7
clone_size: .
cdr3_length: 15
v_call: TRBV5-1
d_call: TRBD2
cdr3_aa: CASSLQRGGSYEQYF
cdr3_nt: TGCGCCAGCAGCCTACAGCGGGGGGGATCCTACGAGCAGTACTTC

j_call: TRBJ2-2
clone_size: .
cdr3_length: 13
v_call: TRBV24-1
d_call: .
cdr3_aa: CATSERATGELFF
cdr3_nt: TGTGCCACCAGTGAAAGGGCGACCGGGGAGCTGTTTTTT

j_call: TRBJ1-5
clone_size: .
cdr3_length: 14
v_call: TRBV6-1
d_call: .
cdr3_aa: CASSEARRDQPQHF
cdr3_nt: TGTGCCAGCAGTGAAGCTCGGCGGGATCAGCCCCAGCATTTT

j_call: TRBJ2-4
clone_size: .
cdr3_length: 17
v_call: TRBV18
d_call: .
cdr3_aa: CASSPIGPVLAKNIQYF
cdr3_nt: TGTGCCAGCTCACCAATCGGTCCAGTTCTAGCCAAAAACATTCAGTACTTC

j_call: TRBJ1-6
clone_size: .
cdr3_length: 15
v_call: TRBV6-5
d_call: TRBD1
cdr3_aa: CASSRNDRGNSPLHF
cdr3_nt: TGTGCCAGCAGTAGAAACGACAGGGGTAATTCACCCCTCCACTTT

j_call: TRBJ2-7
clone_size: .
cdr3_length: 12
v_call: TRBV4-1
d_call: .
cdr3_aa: CASSQDGYEQYF
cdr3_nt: TGCGCCAGCAGCCAAGACGGATACGAGCAGTACTTC

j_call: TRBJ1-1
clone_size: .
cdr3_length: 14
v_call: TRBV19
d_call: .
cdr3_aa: CASSTETGLTEAFF
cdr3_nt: TGTGCCAGTAGCACCGAAACAGGGCTCACTGAAGCTTTCTTT

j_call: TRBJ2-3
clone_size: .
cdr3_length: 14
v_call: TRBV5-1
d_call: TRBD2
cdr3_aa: CASYEREGTDTQYF
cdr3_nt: TGCGCCAGCTATGAGCGGGAGGGAACAGATACGCAGTATTTT

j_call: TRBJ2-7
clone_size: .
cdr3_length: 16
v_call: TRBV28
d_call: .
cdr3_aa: CASSLPRRGAGYEQYF
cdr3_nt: TGTGCCAGCAGCCTCCCCCGTAGAGGGGCGGGATACGAGCAGTACTTC

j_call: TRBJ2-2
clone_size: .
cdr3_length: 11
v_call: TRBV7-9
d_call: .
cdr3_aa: CAGRLSGELFF
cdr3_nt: TGTGCCGGCCGACTGTCCGGGGAGCTGTTTTTT

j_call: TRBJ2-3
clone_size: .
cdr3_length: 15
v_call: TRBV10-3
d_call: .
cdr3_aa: CAISEGLSLTDTQYF
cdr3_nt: TGTGCCATCAGTGAGGGACTATCTCTCACAGATACGCAGTATTTT

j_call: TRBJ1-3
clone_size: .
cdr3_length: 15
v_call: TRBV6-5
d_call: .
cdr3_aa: CASSYRGTAGNTIYF
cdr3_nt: TGTGCCAGCAGTTACCGTGGGACGGCTGGAAACACCATATATTTT

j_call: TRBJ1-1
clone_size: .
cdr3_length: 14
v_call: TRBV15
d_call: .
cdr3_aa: CATSRVGLGAEAFF
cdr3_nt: TGTGCCACCAGCAGAGTAGGGTTGGGGGCTGAAGCTTTCTTT

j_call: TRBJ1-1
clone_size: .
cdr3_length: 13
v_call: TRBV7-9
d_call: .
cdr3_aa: CASSLEGDTEAFF
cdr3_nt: TGTGCCAGCAGCTTAGAGGGGGACACTGAAGCTTTCTTT

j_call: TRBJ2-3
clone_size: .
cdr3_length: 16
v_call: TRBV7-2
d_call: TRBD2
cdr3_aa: CASSWDRTSGSDTQYF
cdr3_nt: TGTGCCAGCAGCTGGGATCGGACTAGCGGGAGTGATACGCAGTATTTT

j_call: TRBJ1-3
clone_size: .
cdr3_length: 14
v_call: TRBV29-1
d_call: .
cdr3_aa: CSVEWRDSGNTIYF
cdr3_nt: TGCAGCGTTGAGTGGCGGGACTCTGGAAACACCATATATTTT

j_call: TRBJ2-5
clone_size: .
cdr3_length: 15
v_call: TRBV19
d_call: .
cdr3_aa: CASSITSAERETQYF
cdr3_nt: TGTGCCAGTAGTATAACCAGCGCCGAGCGGGAGACCCAGTACTTC

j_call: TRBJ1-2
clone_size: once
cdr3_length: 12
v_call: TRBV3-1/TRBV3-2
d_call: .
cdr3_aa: CASSQGGGGYTF
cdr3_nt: TGTGCCAGCAGCCAAGGGGGGGGCGGCTACACCTTC

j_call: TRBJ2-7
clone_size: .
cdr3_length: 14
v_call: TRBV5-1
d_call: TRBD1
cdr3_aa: CASSLGQGIYEQYF
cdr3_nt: TGCGCCAGCAGTCTAGGACAGGGGATTTACGAGCAGTACTTC

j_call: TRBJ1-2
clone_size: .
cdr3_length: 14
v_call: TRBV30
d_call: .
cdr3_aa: CAWSGISGRNGYTF
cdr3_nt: TGTGCCTGGAGTGGAATATCCGGGCGGAATGGCTACACCTTC

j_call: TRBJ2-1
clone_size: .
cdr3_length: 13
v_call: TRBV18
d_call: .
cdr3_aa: CASSPPGGSEQFF
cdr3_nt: TGTGCCAGCTCACCACCGGGGGGTTCCGAGCAGTTCTTC

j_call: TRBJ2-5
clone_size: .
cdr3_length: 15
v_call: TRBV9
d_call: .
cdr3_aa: CASSVREVESETQYF
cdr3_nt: TGTGCCAGCAGCGTACGTGAGGTTGAAAGCGAGACCCAGTACTTC

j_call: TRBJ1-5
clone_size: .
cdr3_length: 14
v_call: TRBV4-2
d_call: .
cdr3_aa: CASSQDTSDQPQHF
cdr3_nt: TGTGCCAGCAGCCAAGATACGTCAGATCAGCCCCAGCATTTT

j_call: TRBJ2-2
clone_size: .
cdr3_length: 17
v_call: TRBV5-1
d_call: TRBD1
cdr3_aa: CASSLGQGALNTGELFF
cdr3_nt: TGCGCCAGCAGCTTGGGACAGGGGGCGTTAAACACCGGGGAGCTGTTTTTT

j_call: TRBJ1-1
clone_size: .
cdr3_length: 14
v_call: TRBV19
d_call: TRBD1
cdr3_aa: CASSLTGVKPEAFF
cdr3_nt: TGTGCCAGTAGTCTGACAGGGGTCAAGCCTGAAGCTTTCTTT

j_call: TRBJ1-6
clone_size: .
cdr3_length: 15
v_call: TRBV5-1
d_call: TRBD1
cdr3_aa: CASSLAGQGRSPLHF
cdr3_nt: TGCGCCAGCAGCTTGGCAGGACAGGGACGGTCACCCCTCCACTTT

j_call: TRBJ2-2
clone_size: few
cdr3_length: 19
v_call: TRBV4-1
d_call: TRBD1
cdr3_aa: CASSYPGGQVMIGSGELFF
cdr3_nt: TGCGCCAGCAGCTATCCTGGGGGACAGGTCATGATCGGCTCCGGGGAGCTGTTTTTT

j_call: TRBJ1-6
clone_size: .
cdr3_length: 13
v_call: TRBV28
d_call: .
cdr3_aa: CASSSGGHSPLHF
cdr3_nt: TGTGCCAGCAGTAGTGGGGGCCACTCACCCCTCCACTTT

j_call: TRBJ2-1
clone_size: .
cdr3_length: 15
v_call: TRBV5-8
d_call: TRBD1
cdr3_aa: CASSFGQGANDEQFF
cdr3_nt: TGTGCCAGCAGCTTCGGGCAGGGGGCTAACGATGAGCAGTTCTTC

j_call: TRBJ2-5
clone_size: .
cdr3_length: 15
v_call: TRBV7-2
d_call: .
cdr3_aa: CASSLDRRGRETQYF
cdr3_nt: TGTGCCAGCAGCTTAGATCGGCGGGGGCGGGAGACCCAGTACTTC

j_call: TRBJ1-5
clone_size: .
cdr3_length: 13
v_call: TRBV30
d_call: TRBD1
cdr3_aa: CAWSPQGAEPQHF
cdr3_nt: TGTGCCTGGAGTCCCCAGGGGGCAGAGCCCCAGCATTTT

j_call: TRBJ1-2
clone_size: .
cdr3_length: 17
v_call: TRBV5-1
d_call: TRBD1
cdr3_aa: CASSSIGQGSGGYGYTF
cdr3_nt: TGCGCCAGCAGTTCTATCGGACAGGGGTCCGGAGGCTATGGCTACACCTTC

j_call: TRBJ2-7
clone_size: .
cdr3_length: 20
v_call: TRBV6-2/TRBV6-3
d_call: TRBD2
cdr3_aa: CASSFPLPRLAGGPTYEQYF
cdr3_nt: TGTGCCAGCAGTTTTCCCCTCCCTCGACTAGCGGGAGGTCCAACCTACGAGCAGTACTTC

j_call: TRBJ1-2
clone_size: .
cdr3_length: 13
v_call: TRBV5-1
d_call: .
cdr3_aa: CASSLSGNYGYTF
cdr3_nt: TGCGCCAGCTCTTTGTCGGGTAACTATGGCTACACCTTC

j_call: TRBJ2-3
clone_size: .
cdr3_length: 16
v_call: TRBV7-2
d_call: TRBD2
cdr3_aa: CASSPSSGRAGDTQYF
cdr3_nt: TGTGCCAGCAGCCCCTCTAGCGGGAGGGCCGGAGATACGCAGTATTTT

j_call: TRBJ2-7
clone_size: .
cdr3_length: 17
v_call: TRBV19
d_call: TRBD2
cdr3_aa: CASSTWETSGGIYEQYF
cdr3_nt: TGTGCCAGTAGTACCTGGGAGACTAGCGGAGGAATCTACGAGCAGTACTTC

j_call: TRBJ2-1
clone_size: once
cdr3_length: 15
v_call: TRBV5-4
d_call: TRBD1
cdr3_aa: CASSPGQRLRDEQFF
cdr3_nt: TGTGCCAGCAGTCCGGGACAGCGGCTTCGTGATGAGCAGTTCTTC

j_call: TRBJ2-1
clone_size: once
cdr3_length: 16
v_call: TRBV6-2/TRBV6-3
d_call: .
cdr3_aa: CASSPRGGPSYNEQFF
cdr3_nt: TGTGCCAGCAGCCCGCGAGGCGGTCCTTCCTACAATGAGCAGTTCTTC

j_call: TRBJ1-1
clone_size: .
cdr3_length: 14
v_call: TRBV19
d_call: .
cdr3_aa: CASSTHLMNTEAFF
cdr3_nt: TGTGCCAGTAGTACCCACCTTATGAACACTGAAGCTTTCTTT

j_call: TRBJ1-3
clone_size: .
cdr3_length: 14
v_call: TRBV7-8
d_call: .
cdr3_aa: CASSPKGLGNTIYF
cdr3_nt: TGTGCCAGCAGCCCGAAAGGGCTCGGAAACACCATATATTTT

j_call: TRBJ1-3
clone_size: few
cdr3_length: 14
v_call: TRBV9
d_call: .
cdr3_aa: CASSVGTAGTTIYF
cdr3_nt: TGTGCCAGCAGCGTAGGGACAGCCGGAACCACCATATATTTT

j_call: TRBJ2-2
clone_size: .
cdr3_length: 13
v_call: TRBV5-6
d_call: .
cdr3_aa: CASSTDTPGELFF
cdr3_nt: TGTGCCAGCAGCACGGACACCCCCGGGGAGCTGTTTTTT

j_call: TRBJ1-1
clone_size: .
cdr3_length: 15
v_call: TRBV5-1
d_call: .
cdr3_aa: CASSLAAGVGREAFF
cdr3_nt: TGCGCCAGCAGCTTGGCAGCTGGGGTCGGTAGGGAAGCTTTCTTT

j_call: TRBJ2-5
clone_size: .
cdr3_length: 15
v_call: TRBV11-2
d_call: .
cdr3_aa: CASSLVRGTQETQYF
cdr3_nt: TGTGCCAGCAGCTTAGTGCGGGGAACCCAAGAGACCCAGTACTTC

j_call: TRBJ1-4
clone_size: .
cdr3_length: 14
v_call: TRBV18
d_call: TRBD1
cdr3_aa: CASSQGTANEKLFF
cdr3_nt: TGTGCCAGCTCACAAGGGACAGCTAATGAAAAACTGTTTTTT

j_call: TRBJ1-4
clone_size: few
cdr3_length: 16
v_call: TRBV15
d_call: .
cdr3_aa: CATSRDFRETNEKLFF
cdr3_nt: TGTGCCACCAGCAGAGATTTCAGGGAAACTAATGAAAAACTGTTTTTT

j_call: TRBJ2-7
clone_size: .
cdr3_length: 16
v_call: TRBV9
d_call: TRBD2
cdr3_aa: CASSAEGLAGSYEQYF
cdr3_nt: TGTGCCAGCAGCGCCGAGGGACTAGCGGGATCCTACGAGCAGTACTTC

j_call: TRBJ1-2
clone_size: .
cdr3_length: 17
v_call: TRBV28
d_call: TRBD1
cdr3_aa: CASRTPMTGPSNYGYTF
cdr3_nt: TGTGCCAGCAGGACTCCAATGACAGGGCCTTCTAACTATGGCTACACCTTC

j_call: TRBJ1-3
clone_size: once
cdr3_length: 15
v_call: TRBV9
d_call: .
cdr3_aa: CASSVETQKEDTIYF
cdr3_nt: TGTGCCAGCAGCGTAGAAACACAGAAGGAGGACACCATATATTTT

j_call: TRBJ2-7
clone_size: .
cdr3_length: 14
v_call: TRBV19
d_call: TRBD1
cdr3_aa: CASSIRGQNYEQYF
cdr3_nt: TGTGCCAGTAGTATTAGGGGACAGAACTACGAGCAGTACTTC